The clone carrying this TCR beta chain was picked up a small number of times. Read data end 3 residues before the CDR3 end; the end is taken from the germline J gene. The record originates from a study of T cell clonality in common variable immunodeficiency. The germline V gene has CDR1 LNHDA and CDR2 SQIVND (reference sequence). V was trimmed by 1 base and J by 6 bases, leaving 16 bases between them. The CDR3 is 16 amino acids. The data were produced by immunoSEQ multiplex PCR, yet TCRdb's version contains in-frame clones alone and is incomplete. The profile covers under 65,000 clones, none occurring a single time.

The chain employs TRBV19 and TRBJ1-5; perhaps TRBD1 as D (6 bases). Material for sequencing was peripheral blood mononuclear cells. This clonotype was sampled from a person between 18 and 75 years old in good health. CDR3 DNA, as far as it was read: TGTGCCAGTAGTATAGTCGGAGGGGGGGTGGGTCAGCCC. Encoded protein: CASSIVGGGVGQP. The whole CDR3 sequence is CASSIVGGGVGQPQHF.